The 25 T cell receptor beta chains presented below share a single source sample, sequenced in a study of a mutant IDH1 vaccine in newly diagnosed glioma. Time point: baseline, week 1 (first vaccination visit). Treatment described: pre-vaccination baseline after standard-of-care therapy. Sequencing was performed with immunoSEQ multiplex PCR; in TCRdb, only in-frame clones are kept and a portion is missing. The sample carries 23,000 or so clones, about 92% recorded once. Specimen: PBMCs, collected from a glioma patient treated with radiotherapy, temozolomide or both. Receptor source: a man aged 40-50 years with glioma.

CDR3 region: CASRQNDREAFF. The DNA for the CDR3 is TGTGCCAGCAGGCAGAACGACAGGGAAGCTTTCTTT. This chain joins TRBV6-1 and TRBJ1-1, with D possibly being TRBD1 (6 bases). CDR1 is MNHNS and CDR2 is SASEGT in the germline V gene. The ends were cut back, 6 bases at V and 8 bases at J, with 13 bases in the middle. CDR3 length equals 12 residues.

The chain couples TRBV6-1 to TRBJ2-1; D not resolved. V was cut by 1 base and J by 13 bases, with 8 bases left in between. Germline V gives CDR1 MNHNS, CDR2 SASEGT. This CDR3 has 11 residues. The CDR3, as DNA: TGTGCCAGCAGTGAAGGGGCCATCCAGTTCTTC. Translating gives CASSEGAIQFF.

CDR3 protein: CASRGVRDYGYTF. CDR3 DNA: TGTGCCTCCCGGGGGGTCAGGGACTATGGCTACACCTTC. The gene calls are TRBV10-3 and TRBJ1-2; a weak D match, TRBD1 (5 bases). The V gene lost 11 bases and the J gene lost 3 bases, with 16 bases spanning the gap. This CDR3 contains 13 residues. Germline V gene data show CDR1 as ENHRY and CDR2 as SYGVKD.

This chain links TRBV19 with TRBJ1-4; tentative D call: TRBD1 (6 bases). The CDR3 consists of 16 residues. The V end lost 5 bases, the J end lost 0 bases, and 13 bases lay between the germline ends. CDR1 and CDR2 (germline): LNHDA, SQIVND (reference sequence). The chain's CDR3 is CASSSYTGSTNEKLFF. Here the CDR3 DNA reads TGTGCCAGTAGTTCGTATACAGGGTCAACTAATGAAAAACTGTTTTTT.

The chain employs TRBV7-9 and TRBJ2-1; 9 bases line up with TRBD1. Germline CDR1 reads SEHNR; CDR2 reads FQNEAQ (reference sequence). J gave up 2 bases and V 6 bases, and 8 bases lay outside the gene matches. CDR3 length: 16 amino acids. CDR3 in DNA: TGTGCCAGCAGTTTAAAACAGGGGGCGACCTACAATGAGCAGTTCTTC. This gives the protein CASSLKQGATYNEQFF.

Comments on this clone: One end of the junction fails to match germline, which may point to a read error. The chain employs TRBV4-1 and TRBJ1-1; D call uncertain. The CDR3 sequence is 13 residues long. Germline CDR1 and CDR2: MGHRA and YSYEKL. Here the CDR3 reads CASTQRLGTEAFF. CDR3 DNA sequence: TGCGCCAGCACCCAAAGGCTGGGCACTGAAGCTTTCTTT.

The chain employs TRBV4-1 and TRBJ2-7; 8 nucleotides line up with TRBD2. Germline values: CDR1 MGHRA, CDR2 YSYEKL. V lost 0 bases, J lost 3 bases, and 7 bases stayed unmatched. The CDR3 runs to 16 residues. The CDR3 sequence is CASSQDPRTSNYEQYF. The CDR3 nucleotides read TGCGCCAGCAGCCAAGATCCCCGGACTAGCAACTACGAGCAGTACTTC.

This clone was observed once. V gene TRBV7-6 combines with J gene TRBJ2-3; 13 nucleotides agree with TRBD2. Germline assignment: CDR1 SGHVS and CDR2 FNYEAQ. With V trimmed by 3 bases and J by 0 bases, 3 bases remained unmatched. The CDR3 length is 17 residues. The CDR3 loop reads CASSLGLAGPSTDTQYF. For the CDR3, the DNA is TGTGCCAGCAGCTTGGGACTAGCGGGACCAAGCACAGATACGCAGTATTTT.

CDR3 bases: TGCGCCAGCAGCTTGGAGCGGGGTGGCTACACCTTC. It specifies CASSLERGGYTF. The V call is TRBV5-1, the J call TRBJ1-2; the D is unclear. V was trimmed by 0 bases and J by 7 bases, leaving 7 bases between them. The CDR3 consists of 12 residues. CDR1 is SGHRS and CDR2 is YFSETQ in the germline V gene.

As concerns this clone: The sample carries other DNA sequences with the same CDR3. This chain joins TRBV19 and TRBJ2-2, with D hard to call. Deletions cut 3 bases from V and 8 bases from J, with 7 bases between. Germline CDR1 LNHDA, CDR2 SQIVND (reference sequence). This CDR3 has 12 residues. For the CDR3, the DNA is TGTGCCAGTAGTATTAGGGCGGGGGAGCTGTTTTTT. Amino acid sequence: CASSIRAGELFF.

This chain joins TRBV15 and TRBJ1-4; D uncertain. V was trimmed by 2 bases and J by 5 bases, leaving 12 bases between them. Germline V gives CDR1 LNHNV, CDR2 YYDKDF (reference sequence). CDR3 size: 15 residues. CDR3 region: CATSRSGGWNEKLFF. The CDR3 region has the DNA TGTGCCACCAGCAGATCAGGAGGTTGGAATGAAAAACTGTTTTTT.

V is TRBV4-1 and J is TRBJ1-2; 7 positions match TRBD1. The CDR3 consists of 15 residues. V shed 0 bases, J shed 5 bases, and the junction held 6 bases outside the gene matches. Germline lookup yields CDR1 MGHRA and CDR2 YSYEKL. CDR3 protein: CASSQDDRVVYGYTF. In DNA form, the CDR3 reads TGCGCCAGCAGCCAAGATGACAGGGTGGTATATGGCTACACCTTC.

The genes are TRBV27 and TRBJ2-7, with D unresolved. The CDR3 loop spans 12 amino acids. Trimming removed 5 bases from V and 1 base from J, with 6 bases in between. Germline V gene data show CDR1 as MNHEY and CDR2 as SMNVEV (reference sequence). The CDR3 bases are TGTGCCAGCAGTCCCTCTTCCTACGAGCAGTACTTC. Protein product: CASSPSSYEQYF.

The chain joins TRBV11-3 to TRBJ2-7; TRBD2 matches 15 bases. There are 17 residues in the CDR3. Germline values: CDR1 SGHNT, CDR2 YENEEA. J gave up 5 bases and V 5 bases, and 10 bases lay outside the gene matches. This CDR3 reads CASSPGLAGGLNDEQYF. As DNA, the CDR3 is TGTGCCAGCAGCCCAGGACTAGCGGGGGGGCTCAATGACGAGCAGTACTTC.

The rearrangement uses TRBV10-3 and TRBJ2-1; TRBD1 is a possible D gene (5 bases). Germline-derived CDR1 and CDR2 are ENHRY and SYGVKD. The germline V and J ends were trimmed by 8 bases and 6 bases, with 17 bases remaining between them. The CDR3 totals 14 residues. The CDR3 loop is CAIGQSGLVNEQFF. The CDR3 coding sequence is TGTGCCATCGGACAAAGTGGGCTGGTCAATGAGCAGTTCTTC.

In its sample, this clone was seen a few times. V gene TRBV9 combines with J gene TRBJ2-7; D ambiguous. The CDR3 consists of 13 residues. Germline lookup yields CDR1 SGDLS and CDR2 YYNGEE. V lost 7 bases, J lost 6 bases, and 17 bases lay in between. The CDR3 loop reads CASSQSMRSEQYF. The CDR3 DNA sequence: TGTGCCAGCTCTCAGTCTATGAGGTCCGAGCAGTACTTC. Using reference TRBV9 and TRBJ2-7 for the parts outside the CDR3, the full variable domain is DSGVTQTPKHLITATGQRVTLRCSPRSGDLSVYWYQQSLDQGLQFLIQYYNGEERAKGNILERFSAQQFPDLHSELNLSSLELGDSALYFCASSQSMRSEQYFGPGTRLTVT.

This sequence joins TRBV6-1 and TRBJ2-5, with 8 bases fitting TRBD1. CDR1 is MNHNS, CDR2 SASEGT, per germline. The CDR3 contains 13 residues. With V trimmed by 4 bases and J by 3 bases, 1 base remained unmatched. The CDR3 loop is CASSATGEETQYF. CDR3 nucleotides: TGTGCCAGCAGTGCGACAGGGGAAGAGACCCAGTACTTC.

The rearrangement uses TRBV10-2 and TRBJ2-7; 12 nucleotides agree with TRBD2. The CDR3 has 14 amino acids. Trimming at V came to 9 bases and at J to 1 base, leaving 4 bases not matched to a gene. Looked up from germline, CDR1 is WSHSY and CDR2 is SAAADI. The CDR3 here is CASSLAGGSYEQYF. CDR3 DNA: TGCGCCAGTTCACTAGCGGGGGGATCCTACGAGCAGTACTTC.

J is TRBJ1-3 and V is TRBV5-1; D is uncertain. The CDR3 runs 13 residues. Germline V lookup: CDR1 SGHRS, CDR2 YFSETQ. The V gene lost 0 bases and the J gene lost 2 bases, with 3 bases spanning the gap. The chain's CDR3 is CASSLGPGNTIYF. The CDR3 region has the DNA TGCGCCAGCAGCTTGGGGCCTGGAAACACCATATATTTT.

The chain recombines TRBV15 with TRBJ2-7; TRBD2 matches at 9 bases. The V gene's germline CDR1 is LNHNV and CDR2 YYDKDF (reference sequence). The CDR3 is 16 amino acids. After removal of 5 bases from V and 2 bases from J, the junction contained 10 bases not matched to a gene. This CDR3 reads CATSGLTSGPTYEQYF. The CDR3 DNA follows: TGTGCCACCAGCGGACTTACTAGCGGGCCCACCTACGAGCAGTACTTC.

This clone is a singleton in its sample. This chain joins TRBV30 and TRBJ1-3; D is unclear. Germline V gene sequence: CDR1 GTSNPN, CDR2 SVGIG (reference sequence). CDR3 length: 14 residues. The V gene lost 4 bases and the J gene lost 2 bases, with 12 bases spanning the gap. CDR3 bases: TGTGCCTGGAACAGAGCCGGCCCTGGAAACACCATATATTTT. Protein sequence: CAWNRAGPGNTIYF. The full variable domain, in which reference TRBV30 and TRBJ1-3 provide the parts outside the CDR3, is SQTIHQWPATLVQPVGSPLSLECTVEGTSNPNLYWYRQAAGRGLQLLFYSVGIGQISSEVPQNLSASRPQDRQFILSSKKLLLSDSGFYLCAWNRAGPGNTIYFGEGSWLTVV.

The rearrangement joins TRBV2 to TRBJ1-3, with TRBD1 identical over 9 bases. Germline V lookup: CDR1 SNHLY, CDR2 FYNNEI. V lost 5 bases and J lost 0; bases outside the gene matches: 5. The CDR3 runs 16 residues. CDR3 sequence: CASSQDRGFSGNTIYF. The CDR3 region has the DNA TGTGCCAGCAGTCAGGACAGGGGTTTCTCTGGAAACACCATATATTTT.

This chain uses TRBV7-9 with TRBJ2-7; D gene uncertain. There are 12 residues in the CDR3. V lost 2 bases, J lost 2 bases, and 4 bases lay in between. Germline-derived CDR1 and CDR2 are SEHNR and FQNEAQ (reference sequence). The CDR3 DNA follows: TGTGCCAGCAGCTTATCTCCCTACGAGCAGTACTTC. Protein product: CASSLSPYEQYF.

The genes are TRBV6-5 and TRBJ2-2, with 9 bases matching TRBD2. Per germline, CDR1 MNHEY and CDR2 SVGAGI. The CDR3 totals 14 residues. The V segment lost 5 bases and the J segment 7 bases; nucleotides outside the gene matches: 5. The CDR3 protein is CASSGLAGFGELFF. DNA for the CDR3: TGTGCCAGCAGTGGGCTAGCGGGGTTCGGGGAGCTGTTTTTT.

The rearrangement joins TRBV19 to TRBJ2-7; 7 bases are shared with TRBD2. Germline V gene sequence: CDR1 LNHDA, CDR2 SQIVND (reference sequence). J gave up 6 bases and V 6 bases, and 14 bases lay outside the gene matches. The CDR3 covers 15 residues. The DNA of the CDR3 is TGTGCCAGTAGGACCTTCGGGACCGGCGGGGGCGAGCAGTACTTC. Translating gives CASRTFGTGGGEQYF.